Sequencing of this TCR beta chain was carried out in a study of OX40 agonist ivuxolimab in advanced cancers. About the study: Having had anti-PD-1, anti-PD-L1 or anti-CTLA-4 therapy before was allowed, and about 42% had some.

Libraries were prepared by immunoSEQ multiplex PCR; TCRdb keeps only in-frame clonotypes and omits some of them. Of around 72,000 clones listed, roughly 88% are singletons. The count of this clone is one. Its cognate antigen is unknown. Whole-study results and caveats: CD8+ T cells showed, on average, more clonal expansion than CD4+ cells.

The starting material was CD4+ or CD8+ T cells sorted from blood, obtained in a trial of the OX40 agonist ivuxolimab. The clonotype comes from an adult with an advanced solid tumor such as melanoma, head and neck, liver or kidney cancer.

This CDR3 is CASSQDASENYGYTF. CDR3 sequence (DNA): TGTGCCAGCAGCCAAGACGCCAGCGAGAACTATGGCTACACCTTC. The chain carries TRBV4-2 and TRBJ1-2; no clear D. The CDR3 extends over 15 amino acids. Germline loops: CDR1 LGHNA, CDR2 YNFKEQ. Deletions cut 0 bases from V and 2 bases from J, with 10 bases between.